This T cell receptor (beta chain) was identified in a study of post-analysis software for immune sequencing data (dated by TCRdb to the mid-2010s). Background for the entire study: Disease courses on record covered relapsing-remitting, secondary progressive and progressive-relapsing multiple sclerosis, though some patients had no subtype annotation. The multiple sclerosis patient repertoires were compared with under 13 previously published healthy control repertoires from donors aged about 6 to 28 years. A subset of samples was prepared in parallel using single-end sample barcoding, then pooled and co-amplified after Illumina adapter ligation.

To demonstrate the VDJtools post-analysis software, TCR beta repertoires were profiled from the peripheral blood of about 13 young patients with multiple sclerosis. Multiple sclerosis patients were children and adolescents aged roughly 6 to 15 years. This clonotype was detected a few times. Its specific antigen is unknown. Per-base qualities were not stored, and no clone one base away is much larger. Receptors were amplified or captured by PCR. Reads for this sample came from an Illumina HiSeq 2500. To reduce PCR and sequencing biases, unique molecular identifiers were built into the TCR beta cDNA libraries. Every 1 to 10 million input T cells yielded roughly 500,000 cDNA molecules, meaning each molecule approximated one T cell. The patient libraries were prepared and sequenced using the same protocol as the earlier healthy control dataset. Within a given batch, samples were prepared together, multiplexed and sequenced on the same HiSeq lane. The source study handled its data this way. Raw barcoded reads were processed with MIGEC, discarding single-read molecular identifier groups before consensus assembly and CDR3 extraction. VDJtools was used for post-analysis of the clonotype tables, and diversity was normalized by down-sampling every dataset to the size of the smallest sample. Repertoire overlap clustering matched CDR3 amino acid but not nucleotide sequences to correct batch-related cross-sample contamination. TCRdb's own reprocessing of the public reads used fastp at Q25 and MiXCR and kept productive beta chains. Here each entry gathers all rows of one CDR3 protein and keeps the most common genes and DNA. TCRdb, not the original authors, processed these V and J calls. This sample has about 570,000 distinct CDR3 sequences in its table, and under 40% of those were observed once. The ten biggest clones cover around 6.1% of the sample.

The V and J ends are trimmed by 6 bases and 5 bases, leaving 12 bases between them. CDR1 and CDR2 are read off the germline V gene as SGHTA and FQGNSA. The CDR3 measures 13 amino acids from cysteine to phenylalanine. CDR3 DNA is the only sequence kept; it has 39 bases, read in frame from the first base. Results and caveats for the whole study, not just this receptor: Normalized Chao1 diversity was significantly lower in multiple sclerosis patients than controls, suggesting substantial peripheral T-cell clonal expansion. Roughly 5 TRBV segments, including TRBV5-6, TRBV5-1 and TRBV20-1, were significantly more frequent in patients than controls. Strong co-clustering of samples prepared in the same batch was shown by direct clustering with F measure, prompting a batch-effect correction. The control group was slightly older than the multiple sclerosis patient group.

This clonotype was sampled from a girl between 2 and 17 years old with multiple sclerosis. Recombination linked TRBV7-2 to TRBJ2-3, with no reliable assignment of the D segment. Sequencing was performed on blood. The CDR3 here reads CASRTAAGDTQYF. The DNA sequence is TGTGCCAGCAGAACAGCCGCCGGAGATACGCAGTATTTT.